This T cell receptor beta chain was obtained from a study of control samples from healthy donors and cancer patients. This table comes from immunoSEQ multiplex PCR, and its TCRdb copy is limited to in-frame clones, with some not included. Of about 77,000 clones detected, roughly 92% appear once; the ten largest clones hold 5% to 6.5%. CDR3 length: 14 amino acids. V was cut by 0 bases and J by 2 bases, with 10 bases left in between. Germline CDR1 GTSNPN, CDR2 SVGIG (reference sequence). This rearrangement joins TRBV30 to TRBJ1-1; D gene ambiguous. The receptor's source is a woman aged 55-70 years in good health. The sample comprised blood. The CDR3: CAWSVGGSNTEAFF. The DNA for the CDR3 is TGTGCCTGGAGTGTTGGTGGCAGTAACACTGAAGCTTTCTTT.